This section outlines one TCR beta chain sequence together with its context. The sample originates from a study of cytomegalovirus exposure and HLA in healthy donors. Despite likely unrecorded immune exposures, the donors were nominally healthy at the time of sampling. The PCR ran on 60 Vbeta and 13 Jbeta primers. Measured with immunoSEQ multiplex PCR; TCRdb has only the in-frame clones, and not every one. The table records some 89,000 clones, approximately 70% of them present only once. This CDR3 region has 18 residues. CDR1 is SEHNR, CDR2 FQNEAQ, per germline (reference sequence). Unmatched junction bases numbered 16, after V lost 5 bases and J lost 3 bases.

What was sequenced was PBMCs. The chain has TRBV7-9 and TRBJ2-5; 9 nucleotides agree with TRBD1. The TCR sequence derives from a man between 60 and 75 years old in good health and CMV-seronegative. CDR3 in DNA: TGTGCCAGCAGCCGGGGACAGGGACTTAGGGAGGACGAAGAGACCCAGTACTTC. Its translation is CASSRGQGLREDEETQYF.